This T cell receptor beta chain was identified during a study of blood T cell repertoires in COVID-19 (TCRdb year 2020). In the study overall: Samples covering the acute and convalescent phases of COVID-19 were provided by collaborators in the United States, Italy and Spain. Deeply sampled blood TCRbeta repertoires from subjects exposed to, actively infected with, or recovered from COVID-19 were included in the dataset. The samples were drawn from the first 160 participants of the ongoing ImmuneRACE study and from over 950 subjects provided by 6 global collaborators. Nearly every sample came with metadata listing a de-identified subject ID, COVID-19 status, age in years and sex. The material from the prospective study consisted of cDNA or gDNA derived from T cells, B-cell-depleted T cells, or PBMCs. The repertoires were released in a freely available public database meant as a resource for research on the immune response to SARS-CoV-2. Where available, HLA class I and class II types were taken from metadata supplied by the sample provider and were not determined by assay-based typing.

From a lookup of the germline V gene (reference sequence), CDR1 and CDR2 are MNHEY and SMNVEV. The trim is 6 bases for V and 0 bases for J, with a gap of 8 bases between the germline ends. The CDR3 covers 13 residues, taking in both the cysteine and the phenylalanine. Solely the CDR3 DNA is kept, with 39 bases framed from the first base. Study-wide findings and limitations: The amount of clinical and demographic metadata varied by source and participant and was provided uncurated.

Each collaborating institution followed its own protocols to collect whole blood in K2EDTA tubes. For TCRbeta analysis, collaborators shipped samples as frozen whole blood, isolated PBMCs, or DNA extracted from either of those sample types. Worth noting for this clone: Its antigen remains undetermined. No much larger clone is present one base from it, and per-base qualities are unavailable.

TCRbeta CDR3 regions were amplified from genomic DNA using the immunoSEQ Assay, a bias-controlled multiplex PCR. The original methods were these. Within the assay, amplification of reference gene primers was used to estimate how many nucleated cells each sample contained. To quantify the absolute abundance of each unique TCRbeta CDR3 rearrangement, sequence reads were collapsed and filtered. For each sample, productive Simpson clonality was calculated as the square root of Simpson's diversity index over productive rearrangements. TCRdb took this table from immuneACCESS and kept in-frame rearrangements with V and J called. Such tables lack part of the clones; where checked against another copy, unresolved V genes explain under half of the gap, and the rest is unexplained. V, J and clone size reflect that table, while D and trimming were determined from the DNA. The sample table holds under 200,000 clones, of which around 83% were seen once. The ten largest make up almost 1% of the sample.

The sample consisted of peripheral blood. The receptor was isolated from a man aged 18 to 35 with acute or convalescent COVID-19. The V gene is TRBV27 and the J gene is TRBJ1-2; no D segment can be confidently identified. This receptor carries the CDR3 CASRLTANYGYTF. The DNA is TGTGCCAGCAGGTTAACTGCTAACTATGGCTACACCTTC.